One and the same sample provided the 25 T cell receptor beta chains below, sequenced in a study of early T cells in non-severe SARS-CoV-2 infection. One entry per CDR3 protein results from TCRdb running MiXCR on the 5' RACE reads. The sample shows tens of thousands of distinct CDR3 sequences, approximately 14% of them seen only once. Specimen: whole blood, collected at baseline. The receptors derive from an adult who was a healthcare worker with PCR-confirmed SARS-CoV-2 infection or an uninfected control (not recorded which).

This clonotype was detected only a few times. The chain recombines TRBV18 with TRBJ2-3, with unresolved D. Between the trimmed V and J ends, which lost 3 bases and 2 bases, there was a span of 9 bases. The germline gives CDR1 KGHSH, CDR2 LQKENI. The CDR3 runs 14 residues. The chain's CDR3 is CASSPQSTTDTQYF. CDR3 coding DNA: TGTGCCAGCTCACCCCAGAGTACCACAGATACGCAGTATTTT.

This clonotype has a handful of counts. The chain employs TRBV29-1 and TRBJ2-5, with D tentatively TRBD2 (5 bases). V lost 6 bases and J lost 1, with 12 bases in between. CDR1 SQVTM and CDR2 ANQGSEA come from the germline V gene. The CDR3 has 13 residues. The CDR3 region has the DNA TGCAGCGTCCATCGGGGATTCCAAGAGACCCAGTACTTC. Amino acid sequence: CSVHRGFQETQYF.

The sample holds a few counts of this clonotype. The chain combines TRBV7-9 with TRBJ2-3, with D possibly being TRBD2 (7 bases). CDR1 SEHNR and CDR2 FQNEAQ come from the germline V gene (reference sequence). Trimming took off 4 bases at V and 0 bases at J, with 11 bases between the two ends. This CDR3 region has 15 residues. The CDR3 sequence is CASSSRGGSTDTQYF. Here the CDR3 DNA reads TGTGCCAGCAGCTCTAGGGGGGGAAGCACAGATACGCAGTATTTT.

This chain connects TRBV18 to TRBJ2-1; weak D call: TRBD2 (6 bases). Germline V gives CDR1 KGHSH, CDR2 LQKENI. The V end lost 2 bases, the J end lost 7 bases, and 15 bases lay between the germline ends. The CDR3 covers 15 residues. CDR3 region: CASSPFGGTGNEQFF. In nucleotides, the CDR3 is TGTGCCAGCTCACCATTTGGCGGGACGGGGAATGAGCAGTTCTTC.

This clonotype has more than one count but fewer than ten. The chain carries TRBV2 and TRBJ2-7; TRBD1 matches at 10 bases. V trimming: 6 bases; J trimming: 5 bases; junction bases outside the gene matches: 7. This CDR3 spans 14 amino acids. The germline V gene encodes CDR1 SNHLY and CDR2 FYNNEI. The CDR3 protein is CASSPDRGRNEQYF. The CDR3 DNA reads TGTGCCAGCAGCCCCGACAGGGGGCGAAACGAGCAGTACTTC. Combining the CDR3 with reference TRBV2 and TRBJ2-7 gives the whole variable domain EPEVTQTPSHQVTQMGQEVILRCVPISNHLYFYWYRQILGQKVEFLVSFYNNEISEKSEIFDDQFSVERPDGSNFTLKIRSTKLEDSAMYFCASSPDRGRNEQYFGPGTRLTVT.

This clonotype was counted at least ten times. The chain has TRBV5-1 and TRBJ2-7; 11 bases are a match to TRBD1. The germline V gene encodes CDR1 SGHRS and CDR2 YFSETQ. The CDR3 totals 14 residues. The trim removed 3 bases at V and 7 bases at J, leaving 6 bases unmatched. The CDR3: CASSSGQGAEEQYF. DNA of the CDR3: TGCGCCAGCAGCTCCGGACAGGGGGCGGAGGAGCAGTACTTC.

This clonotype was observed a handful of times. The rearrangement joins TRBV18 to TRBJ2-7; possibly TRBD1 for D (6 bases). This CDR3 contains 15 residues. Trimming stripped 0 bases from V and 6 bases from J, with 15 bases between. CDR1 and CDR2 from the germline V gene are KGHSH and LQKENI. The CDR3 sequence is CASSPPGQGNGEQYF. The CDR3 DNA follows: TGTGCCAGCTCACCACCCGGCCAGGGGAACGGCGAGCAGTACTTC.

For this clonotype: Since the CDR3 does not end with the conserved phenylalanine or tryptophan, this likely comes from a read error. J is TRBJ2-5 and V is TRBV7-6; D is perhaps TRBD1 or TRBD2 (6 bases each). There are 15 residues in the CDR3. The V and J ends lost 5 bases and 5 bases respectively, with 18 bases between them. Per the germline V gene, CDR1 is SGHVS and CDR2 is FNYEAQ. The CDR3: CASSPGDTPSETQYY. For the CDR3, the DNA is TGTGCCAGCAGCCCGGGGGACACCCCCAGCGAGACCCAGTACTAC.

This clonotype was seen only once. J is TRBJ2-7 and V is TRBV2; D not certain. From germline, CDR1 is SNHLY and CDR2 FYNNEI. The CDR3 runs 18 residues. V shed 2 bases and J shed 4 bases, with 24 bases lying between them. The CDR3 DNA sequence: TGTGCCAGCAGTGAATCTATCACAACAGTGGGTCTCCCTTACGAGCAGTACTTC. Amino acid sequence: CASSESITTVGLPYEQYF.

The chain uses TRBV7-2 and TRBJ2-3; TRBD2 matches at 10 bases. Germline V gene lookup returns CDR1 SGHTA and CDR2 FQGNSA. The CDR3 has 18 residues. With V trimmed by 5 bases and J by 2 bases, 13 bases remained unmatched. The CDR3 loop reads CASSPEVSGGIYTDTQYF. Written as DNA, the CDR3 is TGTGCCAGCAGCCCAGAGGTTAGCGGGGGGATCTACACAGATACGCAGTATTTT.

This clonotype has a count of ten or more. The rearrangement links TRBV24-1 to TRBJ2-3; D gene uncertain. CDR3 size: 15 residues. Trimming stripped 0 bases from V and 4 bases from J, with 10 bases between. Germline V lookup: CDR1 KGHDR, CDR2 SFDVKD. In nucleotides, the CDR3 is TGTGCCACCAGTGATTTGCAGGCTGGGGCAGATACGCAGTATTTT. Translating it yields CATSDLQAGADTQYF.

This clonotype showed up just a few times. The J gene is TRBJ2-1, the V gene TRBV7-6; TRBD1 is a possible D gene (5 bases). The V end lost 3 bases, the J end lost 8 bases, and 14 bases lay between the germline ends. Germline CDR1 is SGHVS and CDR2 is FNYEAQ. This CDR3 has 14 residues. For the CDR3, the DNA is TGTGCCAGCAGCTTTCGGCAGGGTGAGGATGAGCAGTTCTTC. Translating gives CASSFRQGEDEQFF.

Only a few counts were recorded for this clonotype. The rearrangement uses TRBV5-1 and TRBJ2-3, with D tentatively TRBD2 (6 bases). The V and J ends lost 7 bases and 1 base respectively, with 13 bases between them. The CDR3 has 14 amino acids. Germline V gene lookup returns CDR1 SGHRS and CDR2 YFSETQ. The CDR3 region has the DNA TGCGCCAGCGCGTGGGGGGACCGCACAGATACGCAGTATTTT. Translated, it gives CASAWGDRTDTQYF.

This clonotype has more than one count but fewer than ten. The rearrangement uses TRBV7-2 and TRBJ2-1, with 14 bases aligning to TRBD2. The V and J ends lost 5 bases and 1 base, in that order; junction bases with no gene match: 7. Germline V CDR1 and CDR2: SGHTA, FQGNSA. The CDR3 is 18 amino acids. CDR3 sequence: CASSHGTSGSKSYNEQFF. The CDR3, as DNA: TGTGCCAGCAGCCACGGGACTAGCGGGAGTAAATCCTACAATGAGCAGTTCTTC.

This clonotype has a handful of counts. The chain joins TRBV12-3 or TRBV12-4 to TRBJ1-5; 10 bases are a match to TRBD1. The CDR3 is 15 residues long. V lost 5 bases to trimming and J lost 2 bases; unmatched junction nucleotides: 3. The CDR3, as DNA: TGTGCCAGCAGTCCAGGACAGGGGGGCAATCAGCCCCAGCATTTT. Residues: CASSPGQGGNQPQHF.

The chain links TRBV7-9 to TRBJ1-5; possibly TRBD1 for D (5 bases). Per the germline V gene, CDR1 is SEHNR and CDR2 is FQNEAQ (reference sequence). Trimming shortened V by 6 bases and J by 7 bases, and 19 bases separated the two germline ends. The CDR3 length is 15 residues. CDR3 in DNA: TGTGCCAGCAGTAGCCAGGGTAATGTAGACCAGCCCCAGCATTTT. It yields the protein CASSSQGNVDQPQHF.

This clonotype has just a few counts. The V and J genes are TRBV11-1 and TRBJ2-6; D gene uncertain. The germline V and J ends were trimmed by 5 bases and 4 bases, with 6 bases remaining between them. CDR1 is SGHAT and CDR2 is FQDESV in the germline V gene (reference sequence). The CDR3 spans 13 residues. CDR3 residues: CASSPDGANVLTF. The CDR3 DNA follows: TGTGCCAGCAGCCCCGACGGGGCCAACGTCCTGACTTTC.

The chain combines TRBV28 with TRBJ2-2; TRBD2 is a possible D gene (7 bases). Germline values: CDR1 MDHEN, CDR2 SYDVKM. This CDR3 region has 15 residues. The ends were cut back, 3 bases at V and 5 bases at J, with 13 bases in the middle. This chain's CDR3 is CASSLGGGRTGELFF. The CDR3 DNA follows: TGTGCCAGCAGTTTGGGCGGGGGCCGGACCGGGGAGCTGTTTTTT.

This clonotype was observed a few times. The V call is TRBV6-5, the J call TRBJ2-5; the D gene is possibly TRBD2 (5 bases). The CDR3 contains 15 residues. Trimming left V 4 bases short and J 5 bases short, with 17 bases between. Germline CDR1 is MNHEY and CDR2 is SVGAGI. The CDR3 DNA reads TGTGCCAGCAGTTCCCGCGGGCGTCTGGGTGAGACCCAGTACTTC. Its translation is CASSSRGRLGETQYF.

This clonotype has just a few counts. The chain couples TRBV12-3 or TRBV12-4 to TRBJ2-1, with a tentative D call TRBD2 (5 bases). The V end was cut by 2 bases, the J end by 3 bases, with 8 bases between. The CDR3 consists of 14 residues. The CDR3 nucleotides are TGTGCCAGCAGTTTACGGACTCTCTACAATGAGCAGTTCTTC. Its protein is CASSLRTLYNEQFF.

The chain employs TRBV6-1 and TRBJ1-2; weak D call: TRBD1 (5 bases). V gave up 1 base and J gave up 8 bases, with 20 bases separating them. Germline V gene sequence: CDR1 MNHNS, CDR2 SASEGT. The CDR3 has 16 amino acids. In DNA, the CDR3 is TGTGCCAGCAGTGAAGATGACAGATTGGCCCTTAGGGGCTACACCTTC. This encodes CASSEDDRLALRGYTF.

The chain recombines TRBV27 with TRBJ2-1; 11 bases are a match to TRBD2. This CDR3 has 16 amino acids. Per the germline V gene, CDR1 is MNHEY and CDR2 is SMNVEV (reference sequence). The V and J ends lost 6 bases and 5 bases, in that order; junction bases with no gene match: 9. CDR3 in DNA: TGTGCCAGCAGCCCTACCCCTAGCGGGAGGCACAATGAGCAGTTCTTC. Amino acids: CASSPTPSGRHNEQFF.

This clonotype was counted only a few times. The chain carries TRBV24-1 and TRBJ2-2; D gene ambiguous. This CDR3 is built from 14 residues. CDR1 and CDR2 from the germline V gene are KGHDR and SFDVKD. The V end was cut by 9 bases, the J end by 2 bases, with 12 bases between. The CDR3 sequence is CATGDWINTGELFF. CDR3 DNA: TGTGCCACCGGAGACTGGATAAACACCGGGGAGCTGTTTTTT.

This clonotype was seen more than once but under ten times. The genes are TRBV28 and TRBJ2-5; tentatively, D is TRBD2 (7 bases). The CDR3 runs 13 residues. The V end lost 8 bases, the J end lost 4 bases, and 14 bases lay between the germline ends. Germline V gene sequence: CDR1 MDHEN, CDR2 SYDVKM. This CDR3 reads CASRRGAGETQYF. The CDR3 DNA sequence: TGTGCCAGCCGTCGGGGGGCCGGAGAGACCCAGTACTTC.

The J gene is TRBJ2-5, the V gene TRBV12-3 or TRBV12-4; 11 bases map to TRBD1. The CDR3 has 16 residues. V trimming: 0 bases; J trimming: 10 bases; junction bases outside the gene matches: 10. The CDR3 region has the DNA TGTGCCAGCAGTTTAGCAGGACAGGGGGCAAGAGAGGACCAGTACTTC. It codes for CASSLAGQGAREDQYF.